This entry lists 11 T cell receptor beta chains sequenced from one sample in a study of cytomegalovirus exposure and HLA in healthy donors. PCR amplification relied on 60 Vbeta primers (plus 13 Jbeta primers). Here immunoSEQ multiplex PCR was the method, and the copy in TCRdb shows in-frame clones only, minus some. The sample has approximately 130,000 clones; 60% to 85% are singletons. The sequencing input was PBMCs. These TCRs come from a man between 25 and 39 years old in good health and CMV-seronegative.

The CDR3 nucleotides read TGTGCCAGCAGTTACTCGGGACTAGCGGGCAATGAGCAGTTCTTC. Translated, it gives CASSYSGLAGNEQFF. V is TRBV6-6 and J is TRBJ2-1; 12 bases map to TRBD2. The CDR3 extends over 15 amino acids. V lost 0 bases to trimming and J lost 6 bases; unmatched junction nucleotides: 0. Germline loops: CDR1 MNHNY, CDR2 SVGAGI (reference sequence).

A remark on this clone: The junction shows a germline mismatch at one end, possibly a read error. This chain links TRBV18 with TRBJ2-7, with a possible D match to TRBD2 (6 bases). Germline CDR1 is KGHSH and CDR2 is LQKENI. This CDR3 contains 14 residues. The CDR3 bases are TGTGCCAGCTCAGTCGGACGGCAGGACTACCAGCAGTACTTC. It translates to CASSVGRQDYQQYF.

The chain links TRBV6-5 to TRBJ1-5; tentative D call: TRBD1 (5 bases). The CDR3 contains 15 residues. Germline V gene sequence: CDR1 MNHEY, CDR2 SVGAGI. With 0 bases removed from V and 5 bases from J, the gap between germline ends came to 11 bases. The CDR3 coding sequence is TGTGCCAGCAGTTACTCGGGTAGGGGCCATCAGCCCCAGCATTTT. It yields the protein CASSYSGRGHQPQHF.

CDR3 DNA sequence: TGTGCCAGCAGCGTAGAAGGCGGGAGCGGGGATGAGCAGTTCTTC. Its protein is CASSVEGGSGDEQFF. The chain carries TRBV9 and TRBJ2-1; TRBD2 agrees at 7 bases. The ends lost 0 bases at V and 8 bases at J; junction bases unmatched: 8. The CDR3 spans 15 residues. From germline, CDR1 is SGDLS and CDR2 YYNGEE.

In regard to this clone: The junction departs from germline at one end; a sequencing error may be responsible. The J gene is TRBJ1-1, the V gene TRBV5-8, with 7 bases fitting TRBD1. Per germline, CDR1 SGHTS and CDR2 YDEGEE. The CDR3 extends over 12 amino acids. The CDR3 loop is CASSSTGIFCHF. CDR3 sequence (DNA): TGTGCCAGCAGCTCGACAGGGATTTTCTGCCATTTT.

The J gene is TRBJ1-6, the V gene TRBV27; D remains unclear. Germline CDR1 is MNHEY and CDR2 is SMNVEV (reference sequence). The CDR3 consists of 13 residues. Trimming took off 6 bases at V and 11 bases at J, with 14 bases between the two ends. The CDR3 here is CASRPIGLAPLHF. DNA of the CDR3: TGTGCCAGCAGGCCCATCGGGTTGGCACCCCTCCACTTT.

J is TRBJ2-7 and V is TRBV6-5; D gene ambiguous. V lost 0 bases to trimming and J lost 4 bases, with 10 bases between them. The CDR3 is 14 amino acids. CDR1 and CDR2 from the germline V gene are MNHEY and SVGAGI. This CDR3 reads CASSYSPQSYEQYF. Here the CDR3 DNA reads TGTGCCAGCAGTTACTCACCACAATCGTACGAGCAGTACTTC.

This clone was seen a single time. J is TRBJ1-2 and V is TRBV4-1, with TRBD1 matching over 7 bases. The germline V gene has CDR1 MGHRA and CDR2 YSYEKL. CDR3 length: 13 residues. Germline trimming cut 1 base from V and 6 bases from J; bases unmatched to any gene: 2. The CDR3 loop is CASSQATGNGYTF. The CDR3 DNA follows: TGCGCCAGCAGCCAAGCGACAGGGAATGGCTACACCTTC.

This clone was counted once. The chain carries TRBV9 and TRBJ2-7, with no clear D. Germline V gives CDR1 SGDLS, CDR2 YYNGEE. Trimming cost V 10 bases and J 0 bases, with 17 bases left between them. The CDR3 is made up of 14 amino acids. The CDR3 nucleotides are TGTGCCTCCTCGAAGCGCCCCAGCTCCTACGAGCAGTACTTC. It is translated as CASSKRPSSYEQYF.

V usage is TRBV7-2 and J usage is TRBJ1-3, with TRBD1 as a possible D gene (6 bases). This CDR3 comprises 16 residues. In germline, CDR1 is SGHTA, CDR2 FQGNSA. Trimming removed 8 bases from V and 0 bases from J, with 17 bases in between. The CDR3 sequence: CASGLLTGLSGNTIYF. The CDR3 nucleotides read TGTGCCAGCGGACTCCTGACAGGCCTCTCTGGAAACACCATATATTTT.

This chain connects TRBV28 to TRBJ2-3, with 10 bases identical to TRBD2. The CDR3 contains 15 residues. V trimming: 5 bases; J trimming: 3 bases; junction bases outside the gene matches: 5. CDR1 is MDHEN and CDR2 is SYDVKM in the germline V gene. CDR3 in amino acids: CASSLTSGLTDTQYF. The CDR3 DNA sequence: TGTGCCAGCAGTCTGACTAGCGGGTTGACAGATACGCAGTATTTT.